This T cell receptor beta chain was captured in a study of PD-1 blockade in classical Hodgkin lymphoma. Assay: immunoSEQ multiplex PCR; the TCRdb copy retains only in-frame clones and omits some. Here the sample spans approximately 39,000 clones, 77% being singletons. Time point denoted: cycle 4 day 1 (C4D1), after more than 5 weeks of nivolumab. Patients all relapsed after autologous stem cell transplantation, and there was variation in brentuximab vedotin exposure. The V end lost 0 bases, the J end lost 10 bases, and 12 bases lay between the germline ends. The CDR3 spans 13 residues. Germline V gene lookup returns CDR1 KGHSH and CDR2 LQKENI.

V gene TRBV18 combines with J gene TRBJ1-1, with D possibly matching TRBD1 (6 bases). This material consisted of peripheral blood mononuclear cells (PBMCs), taken before the fourth cycle of nivolumab. The source is a human donor with classical Hodgkin lymphoma. CDR3 DNA: TGTGCCAGCTCACCACCAATAGGGGGGGCAGCTTTCTTT. Translation gives CASSPPIGGAAFF.